This T cell receptor (beta chain) originates from a study of shared clonotypes between healthy human individuals. Looking at the study overall: Every donor yielded three CD4 naive, three CD4 memory, two CD8 naive and one CD8 memory plate.

A word on this clone: Its antigen remains unknown.

This CDR3 contains 16 residues. The V gene's germline CDR1 is MGHRA and CDR2 YSYEKL. The ends were cut back, 4 bases at V and 4 bases at J, with 20 bases in the middle. Each sample came from a Caucasian adult donor living in Nashville, Tennessee. Clones were read by immunoSEQ multiplex PCR, and TCRdb kept only the in-frame ones, dropping some. The sample carries about 2,500,000 clones, 90% to 95% recorded once. Notes on the study in general: The genetic and exposure-history diversity represented was limited by few donors.

V usage is TRBV4-1 and J usage is TRBJ2-7; perhaps TRBD1 as D (6 bases). Sequencing was carried out using naive CD4+ T cells sorted from blood. Subset specified: CD45RA+ positively selected. This TCR was sampled from a man aged 18 to 30 in good health. This CDR3 reads CASSPLGKGVAYEQYF. CDR3 DNA: TGCGCCAGCAGCCCACTGGGGAAGGGGGTAGCGTACGAGCAGTACTTC.